The next 8 T cell receptor beta chains were all read from a single sample in a study of blood T cell repertoires in COVID-19. Sequencing was performed with immunoSEQ multiplex PCR; in TCRdb, only in-frame clones are kept and a portion is missing. The sample lists over 40,000 clones, about 90% occurring once. Sample: peripheral blood. The receptor source for this set is a man in his 70s with active COVID-19.

The rearrangement links TRBV12-5 to TRBJ1-1, with 7 nucleotides matching TRBD1. Germline V CDR1 and CDR2: LGHNT, FRNRAP. Losses at the gene ends were 3 bases for V and 5 bases for J; bases not matched to a gene: 6. CDR3 length equals 14 residues. The CDR3 here is CASGLGAGGTEAFF. The CDR3 DNA reads TGTGCTAGTGGTTTAGGGGCAGGGGGTACTGAAGCTTTCTTT.

J is TRBJ2-5 and V is TRBV6-6; possibly TRBD1 for D (6 bases). Germline CDR1 and CDR2: MNHNY and SVGAGI (reference sequence). The CDR3 extends over 14 amino acids. V was clipped by 2 bases and J by 5 bases, with 12 bases between them. The chain's CDR3 is CASSYKQGSETQYF. In nucleotides, the CDR3 is TGTGCCAGCAGTTACAAACAGGGAAGCGAGACCCAGTACTTC.

The chain uses TRBV4-2 and TRBJ2-5; 9 bases match TRBD2. V was pared by 4 bases and J by 5 bases, with 14 bases of the junction left unmatched. The germline gives CDR1 LGHNA, CDR2 YNFKEQ. The CDR3 has 17 residues. For the CDR3, the DNA is TGTGCCAGCAGCCTACGAGGAAGCGGGGGGCCGGGGGAGACCCAGTACTTC. It encodes CASSLRGSGGPGETQYF.

This chain uses TRBV9 with TRBJ1-4; D remains unclear. The CDR3 extends over 13 amino acids. CDR1 and CDR2 from the germline V gene are SGDLS and YYNGEE. The V end was cut by 6 bases, the J end by 4 bases, with 10 bases between. This CDR3 is CASTGADNEKLFF. CDR3 nucleotides: TGTGCCAGCACGGGAGCGGATAATGAAAAACTGTTTTTT.

This chain connects TRBV5-4 to TRBJ2-3, with D unresolved. CDR3 length equals 13 residues. The germline gives CDR1 SGHNT, CDR2 YYREEE (reference sequence). Trimming shortened V by 5 bases and J by 2 bases, and 9 bases separated the two germline ends. This CDR3 reads CASRPEATDTQYF. The CDR3 region has the DNA TGTGCCAGCAGGCCCGAGGCCACAGATACGCAGTATTTT.

V usage is TRBV14 and J usage is TRBJ2-7; D ambiguous. Trimming removed 0 bases at V and 3 bases at J, with 6 bases between. This CDR3 comprises 13 residues. Germline CDR1 and CDR2: SGHDN and FVKESK. The CDR3 loop is CASSQDTVYEQYF. In DNA form, the CDR3 reads TGTGCCAGCAGCCAAGATACAGTCTACGAGCAGTACTTC. Based on the CDR3 plus reference TRBV14 and TRBJ2-7, the full variable domain is EAGVTQFPSHSVIEKGQTVTLRCDPISGHDNLYWYRRVMGKEIKFLLHFVKESKQDESGMPNNRFLAERTGGTYSTLKVQPAELEDSGVYFCASSQDTVYEQYFGPGTRLTVT.

V is TRBV4-1 and J is TRBJ2-1; 11 nucleotides line up with TRBD2. The CDR3 totals 18 residues. V shed 1 base, J shed 3 bases, and the junction held 8 bases outside the gene matches. Germline CDR1 is MGHRA and CDR2 is YSYEKL. Here the CDR3 DNA reads TGCGCCAGCAGCCAAGGTATCCCTACTAGCGGGGGCTACAATGAGCAGTTCTTC. This encodes CASSQGIPTSGGYNEQFF.

The CDR3 DNA is TGTGCCAGCAGTCCCCGGCAGGGCGGCGAGCAGTACTTC. Translation gives CASSPRQGGEQYF. The chain links TRBV12-3 or TRBV12-4 to TRBJ2-7; a possible D gene is TRBD1 (5 bases). V was clipped by 5 bases and J by 6 bases, with 14 bases between them. This CDR3 has 13 residues.